A single sample gave rise to the 32 T cell receptor beta chains below, sequenced in a study of T cell responses to AZD1222 COVID-19 vaccine. The method was immunoSEQ multiplex PCR; TCRdb's version includes in-frame clones alone and lacks a portion of them. In the table there are roughly 150,000 clones, over 70% of which are singletons. The specimen was peripheral blood, collected 28 days after the second AZD1222 dose. The receptors here all came from an adult who received the AZD1222 COVID-19 vaccine.

The chain links TRBV3-1 (or the pseudogene TRBV3-2) to TRBJ1-3; D is unclear. V lost 4 bases and J lost 4, with 11 bases in between. The CDR3 length is 14 residues. Per germline, CDR1 LGHDT and CDR2 YNNKEL (reference sequence). The CDR3 coding sequence is TGTGCCAGCAGCCCAGAGGCCAGCGGAAACACCATATATTTT. Translating gives CASSPEASGNTIYF.

The V gene is TRBV27, the J gene TRBJ2-1, with 9 bases lining up with TRBD1. V trimming: 3 bases; J trimming: 9 bases; junction bases outside the gene matches: 9. The CDR3 extends over 15 amino acids. Germline V CDR1 and CDR2: MNHEY, SMNVEV (reference sequence). The CDR3 DNA sequence: TGTGCCAGCAGTTTCGGACAGGGGAGGGCCATTGAGCAGTTCTTC. Amino acids: CASSFGQGRAIEQFF.

The rearrangement joins TRBV4-1 to TRBJ1-4; D gene uncertain. The V end lost 6 bases, the J end lost 8 bases, and 19 bases lay between the germline ends. Germline V gives CDR1 MGHRA, CDR2 YSYEKL. The CDR3 extends over 15 amino acids. The CDR3 DNA reads as TGCGCCAGCAGTCCCGTGGATGGCCAGGAGGAAAAACTGTTTTTT. The encoded protein is CASSPVDGQEEKLFF.

The chain is built from TRBV29-1 and TRBJ2-3; D remains ambiguous. The CDR3 is made up of 10 amino acids. Per the germline V gene, CDR1 is SQVTM and CDR2 is ANQGSEA. Trimming removed 6 bases from V and 3 bases from J, with 4 bases in between. CDR3 protein: CSVGTDTQYF. The CDR3 DNA sequence: TGCAGCGTGGGTACAGATACGCAGTATTTT.

This clone was seen a single time. V and J are TRBV7-9 and TRBJ2-5; D is possibly TRBD2 (5 bases). Germline loops: CDR1 SEHNR, CDR2 FQNEAQ (reference sequence). V was cut by 5 bases and J by 0 bases, with 10 bases left in between. The CDR3 has 14 residues. Written as DNA, the CDR3 is TGTGCCAGCAGCCCTCGGGGATACCAAGAGACCCAGTACTTC. It translates to CASSPRGYQETQYF.

The CDR3: CASSFQGSYEQYF. In DNA form, the CDR3 reads TGTGCCAGCAGCTTTCAGGGTTCCTACGAGCAGTACTTC. The genes are TRBV5-6 and TRBJ2-7; TRBD1 might be the D (5 bases). Trimming shortened V by 2 bases and J by 1 base, and 7 bases separated the two germline ends. From germline, CDR1 is SGHDT and CDR2 YYEEEE. This CDR3 is built from 13 residues.

This sequence joins TRBV10-3 and TRBJ1-5; no reliable D call. V lost 3 bases and J 3 bases, leaving 12 bases between the germline ends. From germline, CDR1 is ENHRY and CDR2 SYGVKD. The CDR3 spans 15 residues. The CDR3 coding sequence is TGTGCCATCAGTGATCCCGCCGAACTCAATCAGCCCCAGCATTTT. It encodes CAISDPAELNQPQHF.

V gene TRBV28 combines with J gene TRBJ2-5; 9 positions agree with TRBD2. The CDR3 extends over 14 amino acids. The germline CDR1 and CDR2 sequences are MDHEN and SYDVKM. J lost 7 bases, V lost 7 bases, and 10 bases had no gene match. The CDR3 region is CASNRLAGAGTQYF. The CDR3 nucleotides read TGTGCCAGCAACCGGTTAGCGGGAGCGGGGACCCAGTACTTC.

The chain has TRBV24-1 and TRBJ1-4; 7 bases map to TRBD1. The germline V gene has CDR1 KGHDR and CDR2 SFDVKD. Trimming took 0 bases from V and 3 from J; bases not matched to a gene: 6. CDR3 length: 17 residues. The DNA of the CDR3 is TGTGCCACCAGTGATTTGAACAGGGGAGCGTCTAATGAAAAACTGTTTTTT. Translation gives CATSDLNRGASNEKLFF.

This clone was seen only once. V and J are TRBV7-2 and TRBJ2-2; D might be TRBD1 (5 bases). Trimming removed 4 bases from V and 7 bases from J, with 7 bases in between. Germline lookup yields CDR1 SGHTA and CDR2 FQGNSA. The CDR3 runs 12 residues. CDR3 loop: CASSSGIGELFF. The DNA for the CDR3 is TGTGCCAGCAGCTCAGGGATCGGGGAGCTGTTTTTT.

V gene TRBV19 combines with J gene TRBJ2-1, with a tentative D call TRBD1 (5 bases). There are 15 residues in the CDR3. In germline, CDR1 is LNHDA, CDR2 SQIVND (reference sequence). V dropped 5 bases and J dropped 1 base, with 12 bases sitting between them. In DNA, the CDR3 is TGTGCCAGTAGTTTGACAGCGACTTCCTACAATGAGCAGTTCTTC. It yields the protein CASSLTATSYNEQFF. Looking up the rest from reference TRBV19 and TRBJ2-1 gives the full variable domain: DGGITQSPKYLFRKEGQNVTLSCEQNLNHDAMYWYRQDPGQGLRLIYYSQIVNDFQKGDIAEGYSVSREKKESFPLTVTSAQKNPTAFYLCASSLTATSYNEQFFGPGTRLTVL.

V usage is TRBV28 and J usage is TRBJ2-3; 14 nucleotides line up with TRBD2. Germline CDR1 and CDR2: MDHEN and SYDVKM. The CDR3 is made up of 14 amino acids. V trimming: 5 bases; J trimming: 13 bases; junction bases outside the gene matches: 8. This CDR3 is CASSPGTSGGPEYF. For the CDR3, the DNA is TGTGCCAGCAGTCCCGGGACTAGCGGGGGTCCGGAGTATTTT.

The chain recombines TRBV5-5 with TRBJ2-1; possibly TRBD1 for D (5 bases). From germline, CDR1 is SGHKS and CDR2 YYEKEE (reference sequence). V lost 3 bases, J lost 4 bases, and 23 bases lay in between. The CDR3 has 18 amino acids. The CDR3 coding sequence is TGTGCCAGCAGCTCGATGCCTAGTGGGGCGGCGGATTACAATGAGCAGTTCTTC. Its protein product is CASSSMPSGAADYNEQFF.

The chain carries TRBV5-1 and TRBJ2-5, with D perhaps matching TRBD1 or TRBD2 (5 bases each). The germline V gene encodes CDR1 SGHRS and CDR2 YFSETQ. V lost 3 bases and J 1 base, leaving 13 bases between the germline ends. The CDR3 extends over 15 amino acids. The CDR3 sequence is CASSSDTGPQETQYF. The CDR3 DNA sequence: TGCGCCAGCAGCTCGGACACGGGACCCCAAGAGACCCAGTACTTC.

V and J are TRBV7-2 and TRBJ2-5; 8 bases fit TRBD1. The trim removed 4 bases at V and 2 bases at J, leaving 9 bases unmatched. Germline-derived CDR1 and CDR2 are SGHTA and FQGNSA. This CDR3 comprises 16 residues. CDR3 region: CASSSRTGRGQETQYF. The CDR3 bases are TGTGCCAGCAGCTCCAGGACAGGGAGAGGGCAAGAGACCCAGTACTTC.

The chain combines TRBV15 with TRBJ1-3; a weak D match, TRBD1 (5 bases). Germline V gives CDR1 LNHNV, CDR2 YYDKDF (reference sequence). The length of the CDR3 is 16 residues. Trimming shortened V by 1 base and J by 0 bases, and 10 bases separated the two germline ends. The CDR3 region has the DNA TGTGCCACCAGCAGAGCGGGACCGAGCTCTGGAAACACCATATATTTT. This codes for CATSRAGPSSGNTIYF.

This rearrangement joins TRBV6-6 to TRBJ2-7, with no clear D. The germline gives CDR1 MNHNY, CDR2 SVGAGI (reference sequence). This CDR3 has 13 residues. Trimming took off 6 bases at V and 4 bases at J, with 13 bases between the two ends. This CDR3 is CASRSSNIYEQYF. The CDR3 DNA sequence: TGTGCCAGCAGGAGCAGCAACATATACGAGCAGTACTTC.

The chain has TRBV30 and TRBJ1-1, with D perhaps TRBD1 (5 bases). The V gene's germline CDR1 is GTSNPN and CDR2 SVGIG (reference sequence). V lost 5 bases to trimming and J lost 1 base, with 11 bases between them. CDR3 length: 13 residues. The CDR3 loop is CAWSGGKNTEAFF. CDR3 DNA: TGTGCCTGGTCGGGGGGAAAGAACACTGAAGCTTTCTTT. Full variable domain (missing parts from reference TRBV30 and TRBJ1-1): SQTIHQWPATLVQPVGSPLSLECTVEGTSNPNLYWYRQAAGRGLQLLFYSVGIGQISSEVPQNLSASRPQDRQFILSSKKLLLSDSGFYLCAWSGGKNTEAFFGQGTRLTVV.

This clone was seen just once. V and J are TRBV18 and TRBJ1-3; D not certain. CDR3 length equals 13 residues. Trimming took 0 bases from V and 2 from J, leaving 2 bases between them. Germline V gene lookup returns CDR1 KGHSH and CDR2 LQKENI. The chain's CDR3 is CASSPPAGNTIYF. The CDR3 DNA reads as TGTGCCAGCTCACCACCAGCTGGAAACACCATATATTTT.

CDR3 sequence: CASSSTTITPGTQYF. The CDR3 DNA is TGTGCCAGCAGCTCAACTACTATCACTCCCGGGACCCAGTACTTC. The rearrangement joins TRBV6-2 or TRBV6-3 to TRBJ2-5, with D unresolved. This CDR3 region has 15 residues. Trimming removed 6 bases at V and 7 bases at J, with 21 bases between. Germline assignment: CDR1 MNHEY and CDR2 SVGEGT.

The chain combines TRBV19 with TRBJ1-3; D gene unclear. CDR3 length equals 12 residues. V was clipped by 5 bases and J by 2 bases, with 4 bases between them. Germline V CDR1 and CDR2: LNHDA, SQIVND (reference sequence). The CDR3 sequence: CASSATGNTIYF. The CDR3 nucleotides read TGTGCCAGTAGTGCAACTGGAAACACCATATATTTT.

The J gene is TRBJ2-7, the V gene TRBV6-5, with 13 bases identical to TRBD2. Germline CDR1 MNHEY, CDR2 SVGAGI. The V and J ends lost 5 bases and 6 bases, in that order; junction bases with no gene match: 4. There are 14 residues in the CDR3. CDR3 loop: CASSRTSGRSEQYF. In DNA form, the CDR3 reads TGTGCCAGCAGTCGGACTAGCGGGAGATCCGAGCAGTACTTC.

In nucleotides, the CDR3 is TGTGCCAGCAGTGGGGGGGTCCGGGAGCTGTTTTTT. This codes for CASSGGVRELFF. The chain combines TRBV28 with TRBJ2-2, with 7 bases lining up with TRBD2. With 5 bases clipped from V and 9 bases from J, the junction kept 3 bases outside the gene matches. Germline CDR1 and CDR2: MDHEN and SYDVKM. This CDR3 is 12 amino acids long.

In this sample, this clone turned up a few times. The chain combines TRBV28 with TRBJ2-5; 9 bases map to TRBD1. The CDR3 has 14 residues. After removal of 4 bases from V and 3 bases from J, the junction contained 3 bases not matched to a gene. From germline, CDR1 is MDHEN and CDR2 SYDVKM. This CDR3 reads CASSSRTGEETQYF. As DNA, the CDR3 is TGTGCCAGCAGTTCCCGGACAGGGGAAGAGACCCAGTACTTC.

In the case of this clone: Mismatch with germline at one junction end may stem from a read error. The rearrangement uses TRBV28 and TRBJ1-2; 10 nucleotides line up with TRBD1. The V gene's germline CDR1 is MDHEN and CDR2 SYDVKM. CDR3 length equals 13 residues. The CDR3 reads CASRQTGQGINAF. In DNA, the CDR3 is TGTGCCAGCAGGCAGACGGGACAGGGGATCAACGCCTTC.

This clone was counted only a few times. V usage is TRBV19 and J usage is TRBJ1-5; D is unclear. Trimming cost V 7 bases and J 4 bases, with 14 bases left between them. Germline V gives CDR1 LNHDA, CDR2 SQIVND (reference sequence). The CDR3 is made up of 14 amino acids. The CDR3 here is CASTPQAANQPQHF. CDR3 in DNA: TGTGCCAGTACCCCCCAGGCGGCGAATCAGCCCCAGCATTTT.

The chain recombines TRBV28 with TRBJ2-7, with TRBD1 identical over 11 bases. J gave up 6 bases and V 6 bases, and 10 bases lay outside the gene matches. This CDR3 contains 15 residues. Per germline, CDR1 MDHEN and CDR2 SYDVKM. The CDR3 is CASRPYGTGGFEQYF. The CDR3 DNA reads as TGTGCCAGCAGACCCTACGGGACAGGGGGGTTCGAGCAGTACTTC.

V gene TRBV6-5 combines with J gene TRBJ2-7, with unresolved D. The CDR3 extends over 12 amino acids. With 9 bases removed from V and 3 bases from J, the gap between germline ends came to 12 bases. CDR1 MNHEY and CDR2 SVGAGI come from the germline V gene. The CDR3 reads CARKGRNYEQYF. CDR3 DNA: TGTGCCAGAAAAGGACGGAACTACGAGCAGTACTTC.

V and J are TRBV12-2 and TRBJ2-2; TRBD1 was called by the table and not checked on the DNA. TRBV12-2 corresponds to a pseudogene. This CDR3 is 17 amino acids long. The CDR3 reads CASRFSLAFVDTGELFF. CDR3 in DNA: TGTGCAAGTCGCTTCAGTTTGGCATTCGTCGACACCGGGGAGCTGTTTTTT.

V gene TRBV28 combines with J gene TRBJ1-2; 9 nucleotides align to TRBD1. In germline, CDR1 is MDHEN, CDR2 SYDVKM. The CDR3 spans 12 residues. With V trimmed by 6 bases and J by 8 bases, 4 bases remained unmatched. CDR3 loop: CASRETGGGYTF. The CDR3 nucleotides read TGTGCCAGCAGGGAGACAGGGGGAGGCTACACCTTC.

This sequence joins TRBV19 and TRBJ2-7; D may match TRBD1 or TRBD2 (5 bases each). Trimming stripped 2 bases from V and 7 bases from J, with 15 bases between. CDR3 size: 14 residues. Germline V gene sequence: CDR1 LNHDA, CDR2 SQIVND (reference sequence). CDR3 in amino acids: CASSILASEGEQYF. DNA for the CDR3: TGTGCCAGTAGTATATTGGCTTCCGAGGGGGAGCAGTACTTC.

Notes on this clone: Other DNA sequences from this sample encode an identical CDR3 as well. The rearrangement uses TRBV10-3 and TRBJ1-4; 7 nucleotides match TRBD1. From germline, CDR1 is ENHRY and CDR2 SYGVKD. After removal of 2 bases from V and 6 bases from J, the junction contained 6 bases not matched to a gene. CDR3 length: 15 residues. CDR3 in DNA: TGTGCCATCAGTGAGAAGAGGGGGCCGGATGAAAAACTGTTTTTT. Translating gives CAISEKRGPDEKLFF.